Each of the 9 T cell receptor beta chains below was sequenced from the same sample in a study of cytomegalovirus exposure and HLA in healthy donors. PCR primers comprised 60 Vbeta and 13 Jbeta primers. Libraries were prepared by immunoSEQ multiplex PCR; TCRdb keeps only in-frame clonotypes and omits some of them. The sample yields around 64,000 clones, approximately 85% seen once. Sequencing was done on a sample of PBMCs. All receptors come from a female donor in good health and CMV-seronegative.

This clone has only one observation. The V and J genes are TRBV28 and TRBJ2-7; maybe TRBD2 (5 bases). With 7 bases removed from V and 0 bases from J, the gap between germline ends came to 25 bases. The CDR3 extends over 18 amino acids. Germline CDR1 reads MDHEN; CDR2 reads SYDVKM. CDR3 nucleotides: TGTGCCAGCACTATTGACCCCACTAAACTAGGGAGCTCCTACGAGCAGTACTTC. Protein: CASTIDPTKLGSSYEQYF.

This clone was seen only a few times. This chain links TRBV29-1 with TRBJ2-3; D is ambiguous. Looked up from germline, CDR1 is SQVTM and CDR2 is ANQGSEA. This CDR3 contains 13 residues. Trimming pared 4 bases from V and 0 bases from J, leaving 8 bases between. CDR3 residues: CSVVLSSTDTQYF. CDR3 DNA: TGCAGCGTTGTTCTTTCTAGCACAGATACGCAGTATTTT.

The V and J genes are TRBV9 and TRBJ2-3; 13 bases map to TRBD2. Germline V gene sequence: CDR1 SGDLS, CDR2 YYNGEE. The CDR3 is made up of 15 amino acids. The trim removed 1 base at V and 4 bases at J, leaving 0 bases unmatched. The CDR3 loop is CASSVTSGRADTQYF. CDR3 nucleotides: TGTGCCAGCAGCGTAACTAGCGGGAGGGCAGATACGCAGTATTTT. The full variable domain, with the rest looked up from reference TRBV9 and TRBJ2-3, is DSGVTQTPKHLITATGQRVTLRCSPRSGDLSVYWYQQSLDQGLQFLIQYYNGEERAKGNILERFSAQQFPDLHSELNLSSLELGDSALYFCASSVTSGRADTQYFGPGTRLTVL.

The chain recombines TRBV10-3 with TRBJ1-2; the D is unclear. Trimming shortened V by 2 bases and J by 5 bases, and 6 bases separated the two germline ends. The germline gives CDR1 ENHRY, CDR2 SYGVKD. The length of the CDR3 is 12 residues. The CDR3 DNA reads TGTGCCATCAGTGAGGGAGAATATGGCTACACCTTC. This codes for CAISEGEYGYTF.

The CDR3 DNA reads TGTGCCAGCAACGGAAATGGGGGCTCGACAGATACGCAGTATTTT. Its translation is CASNGNGGSTDTQYF. V and J are TRBV7-2 and TRBJ2-3, with a tentative D call TRBD1 (6 bases). This CDR3 spans 15 amino acids. Trimming removed 7 bases from V and 3 bases from J, with 17 bases in between. Germline V gene sequence: CDR1 SGHTA, CDR2 FQGNSA.

CDR3 region: CASSAGTGFFGYTF. The DNA for the CDR3 is TGTGCCAGCAGCGCCGGGACAGGGTTCTTTGGCTACACCTTC. This chain links TRBV11-2 with TRBJ1-2; TRBD1 matches 9 bases. The junction had 8 bases not matched to a gene; V was cut back by 5 bases and J by 7 bases. The CDR3 totals 14 residues. The V gene's germline CDR1 is SGHAT and CDR2 FQNNGV.

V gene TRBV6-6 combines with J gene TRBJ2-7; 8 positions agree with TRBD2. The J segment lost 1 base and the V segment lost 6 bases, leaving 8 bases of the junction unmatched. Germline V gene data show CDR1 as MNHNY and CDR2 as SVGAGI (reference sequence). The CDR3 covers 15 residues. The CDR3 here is CASRTSGGRSYEQYF. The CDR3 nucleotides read TGTGCCAGCAGAACGAGCGGGGGAAGGTCCTACGAGCAGTACTTC.

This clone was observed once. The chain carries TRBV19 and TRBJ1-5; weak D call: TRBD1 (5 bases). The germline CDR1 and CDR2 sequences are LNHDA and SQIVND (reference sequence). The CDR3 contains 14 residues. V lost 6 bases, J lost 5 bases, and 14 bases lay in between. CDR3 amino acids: CASSSGGWYQPQHF. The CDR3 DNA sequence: TGTGCCAGTAGCTCTGGGGGGTGGTATCAGCCCCAGCATTTT.

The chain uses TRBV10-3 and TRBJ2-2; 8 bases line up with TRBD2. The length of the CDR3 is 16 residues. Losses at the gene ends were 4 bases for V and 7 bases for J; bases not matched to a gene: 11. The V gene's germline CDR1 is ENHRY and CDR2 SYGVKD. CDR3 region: CAISGAGRVGSGELFF. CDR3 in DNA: TGTGCCATCAGTGGGGCCGGGAGGGTTGGAAGCGGGGAGCTGTTTTTT.